The T cell receptor (beta chain) described here comes from a study of PD-L1 blockade in urothelial cancer. Locally advanced or metastatic urothelial carcinoma was present in patients. CDR3 length: 13 amino acids. In germline, CDR1 is MNHEY, CDR2 SVGAGI. V was cut by 2 bases and J by 5 bases, with 7 bases left in between. Data came from immunoSEQ multiplex PCR; TCRdb stores just in-frame clones and leaves some out. The sample carries about 55,000 clones, 70% to 80% recorded once. This receptor was taken from a man between 65 and 85 years old with urothelial cancer. The material sequenced was PBMCs, taken around atezolizumab (anti-PD-L1) treatment. The chain recombines TRBV6-5 with TRBJ2-1, with no clear D. CDR3: CASSYVLHNEQFF. The CDR3 DNA sequence: TGTGCCAGCAGTTACGTGCTACACAATGAGCAGTTCTTC.